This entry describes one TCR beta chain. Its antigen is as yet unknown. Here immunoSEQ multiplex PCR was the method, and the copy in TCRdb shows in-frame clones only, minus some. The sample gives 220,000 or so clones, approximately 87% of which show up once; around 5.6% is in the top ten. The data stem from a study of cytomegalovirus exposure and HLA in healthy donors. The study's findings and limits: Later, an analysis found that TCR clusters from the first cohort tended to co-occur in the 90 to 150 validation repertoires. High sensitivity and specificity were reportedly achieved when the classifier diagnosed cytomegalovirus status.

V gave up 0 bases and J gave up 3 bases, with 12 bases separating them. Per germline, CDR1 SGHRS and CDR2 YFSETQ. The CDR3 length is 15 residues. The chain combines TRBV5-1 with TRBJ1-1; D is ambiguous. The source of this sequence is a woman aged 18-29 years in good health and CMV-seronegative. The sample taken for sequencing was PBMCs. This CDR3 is CASSLGGRYDTEAFF. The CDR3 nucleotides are TGCGCCAGCAGCTTGGGAGGTAGGTACGACACTGAAGCTTTCTTT.